The 21 T cell receptor beta chains below were found in one sample sequenced in a study of control samples from healthy donors and cancer patients. Only in-frame clones appear in the TCRdb table, and some are missing; sequencing was by immunoSEQ multiplex PCR. The table lists approximately 190,000 clones. The specimen was blood. The receptors derive from a woman younger than 45 in good health.

The chain uses TRBV4-2 and TRBJ1-4; 7 positions match TRBD1. CDR1 and CDR2 from the germline V gene are LGHNA and YNFKEQ. Unmatched junction bases numbered 17, after V lost 1 base and J lost 6 bases. This CDR3 comprises 19 residues. The CDR3 DNA follows: TGTGCCAGCAGCCAAGTCCCATGGAGGAGGGGGCAGGGTGATGAAAAACTGTTTTTT. This translates into CASSQVPWRRGQGDEKLFF.

This rearrangement joins TRBV6-6 to TRBJ1-3, with 7 nucleotides matching TRBD1. The CDR3 covers 15 residues. V was clipped by 7 bases and J by 2 bases; unmatched bases: 8. Germline V lookup: CDR1 MNHNY, CDR2 SVGAGI (reference sequence). The CDR3 loop reads CASTNTGVPGNTIYF. The CDR3 bases are TGTGCCAGCACCAACACAGGGGTCCCTGGAAACACCATATATTTT.

The CDR3: CASSSPAGGRNQPQHF. In DNA form, the CDR3 reads TGTGCCAGCAGTTCGCCGGCGGGGGGCAGGAATCAGCCCCAGCATTTT. The chain has TRBV28 and TRBJ1-5; tentatively, D is TRBD1 (6 bases). The CDR3 loop spans 16 amino acids. Trimming took off 4 bases at V and 4 bases at J, with 17 bases between the two ends. Germline V gene data show CDR1 as MDHEN and CDR2 as SYDVKM.

This chain links TRBV3-1 (or the pseudogene TRBV3-2) with TRBJ2-4; D could derive from TRBD1 or TRBD2 (5 bases each). Germline-derived CDR1 and CDR2 are LGHDT and YNNKEL (reference sequence). This CDR3 has 18 amino acids. Trimming removed 3 bases from V and 0 bases from J, with 18 bases in between. The CDR3 coding sequence is TGTGCCAGCAGCCAGGGTTTAAAGAGGGGAAGAGCCAAAAACATTCAGTACTTC. It encodes CASSQGLKRGRAKNIQYF.

CDR3 DNA: TGTGCCAGCAGTTCCCTCGTGGGCCCAACTAACTATGGCTACACCTTC. It yields the protein CASSSLVGPTNYGYTF. V usage is TRBV28 and J usage is TRBJ1-2, with D uncertain. Trimming pared 4 bases from V and 0 bases from J, leaving 15 bases between. Per the germline V gene, CDR1 is MDHEN and CDR2 is SYDVKM. CDR3 length equals 16 residues.

The chain joins TRBV27 to TRBJ1-2, with D possibly being TRBD1 (6 bases). The germline CDR1 and CDR2 sequences are MNHEY and SMNVEV (reference sequence). The CDR3 spans 15 residues. V lost 6 bases to trimming and J lost 5 bases, with 19 bases between them. The CDR3 loop is CASRLTRGTSYGYTF. Here the CDR3 DNA reads TGTGCCAGCAGATTGACCCGTGGGACAAGTTATGGCTACACCTTC.

The chain links TRBV28 to TRBJ2-5; perhaps TRBD2 as D (7 bases). This CDR3 is built from 14 residues. CDR1 is MDHEN, CDR2 SYDVKM, per germline. Trimming removed 2 bases at V and 5 bases at J, with 12 bases between. The CDR3 DNA sequence: TGTGCCAGCAGTTTAGTCGGGGGGCGGGAGACCCAGTACTTC. Its translation: CASSLVGGRETQYF.

The V call is TRBV7-8, the J call TRBJ1-1; 7 nucleotides line up with TRBD1. J gave up 2 bases and V 0 bases, and 3 bases lay outside the gene matches. Per the germline V gene, CDR1 is SGHVS and CDR2 is FQNEAQ. CDR3 length: 15 residues. In DNA, the CDR3 is TGTGCCAGCAGCTTAGCCCGGGACAGTAACACTGAAGCTTTCTTT. This codes for CASSLARDSNTEAFF.

This chain uses TRBV18 with TRBJ2-7; D remains ambiguous. The CDR3 loop spans 12 amino acids. CDR1 is KGHSH, CDR2 LQKENI, per germline. The ends were cut back, 5 bases at V and 5 bases at J, with 10 bases in the middle. DNA of the CDR3: TGTGCCAGCTCATTAGGCTTGGACGAGCAGTACTTC. Residues: CASSLGLDEQYF.

The V and J genes are TRBV30 and TRBJ2-1; the match to TRBD2 covers 11 bases. The CDR3 has 15 amino acids. Germline V gives CDR1 GTSNPN, CDR2 SVGIG (reference sequence). V trimming: 4 bases; J trimming: 9 bases; junction bases outside the gene matches: 11. CDR3 region: CAWKGIAGGRGEQFF. In DNA, the CDR3 is TGTGCCTGGAAGGGAATAGCGGGGGGGAGAGGTGAGCAGTTCTTC.

The rearrangement joins TRBV6-2 or TRBV6-3 to TRBJ1-1; D remains ambiguous. V was trimmed by 5 bases and J by 7 bases, leaving 8 bases between them. The V gene's germline CDR1 is MNHEY and CDR2 SVGEGT. This CDR3 region has 11 residues. CDR3 amino acids: CASSHRFEAFF. CDR3 sequence (DNA): TGTGCCAGCAGTCACCGTTTTGAAGCTTTCTTT.

This chain joins TRBV19 and TRBJ1-6; D is possibly TRBD1 (5 bases). CDR1 and CDR2 from the germline V gene are LNHDA and SQIVND (reference sequence). The CDR3 extends over 15 amino acids. Trimming removed 6 bases from V and 7 bases from J, with 16 bases in between. The DNA of the CDR3 is TGTGCCAGTAGCAACGGGGCCCGAATCAATTCACCCCTCCACTTT. This encodes CASSNGARINSPLHF.

This chain uses TRBV3-1 (or the pseudogene TRBV3-2) with TRBJ1-1; the match to TRBD1 covers 8 bases. Germline V CDR1 and CDR2: LGHDT, YNNKEL (reference sequence). The CDR3 is 16 amino acids. Trimming took 4 bases from V and 5 from J; bases not matched to a gene: 12. CDR3 amino acids: CASSPRRTGRGTEAFF. The CDR3, as DNA: TGTGCCAGCAGCCCTAGACGGACAGGGAGGGGTACTGAAGCTTTCTTT.

The chain uses TRBV7-2 and TRBJ2-1; unclear D gene. V was clipped by 1 base and J by 9 bases, with 4 bases between them. The CDR3 covers 11 residues. CDR1 and CDR2 from the germline V gene are SGHTA and FQGNSA. CDR3 nucleotides: TGTGCCAGCAGCTTAGATGTTGAGCAGTTCTTC. Residues: CASSLDVEQFF.

The rearrangement uses TRBV5-1 and TRBJ1-5; D remains ambiguous. There are 14 residues in the CDR3. CDR1 is SGHRS, CDR2 YFSETQ, per germline. V was trimmed by 0 bases and J by 4 bases, leaving 8 bases between them. CDR3: CASSLGSQNQPQHF. As DNA, the CDR3 is TGCGCCAGCAGCTTGGGTTCCCAGAATCAGCCCCAGCATTTT.

The rearrangement uses TRBV11-2 and TRBJ1-6; a weak D match, TRBD1 (5 bases). V was pared by 4 bases and J by 5 bases, with 9 bases between. The CDR3 spans 14 residues. The germline V gene encodes CDR1 SGHAT and CDR2 FQNNGV. CDR3 amino acids: CASSSGPDNSPLHF. DNA for the CDR3: TGTGCCAGCAGCTCGGGACCTGATAATTCACCCCTCCACTTT.

This rearrangement joins TRBV7-8 to TRBJ1-1; perhaps TRBD1 as D (6 bases). V lost 7 bases, J lost 1 base, and 22 bases lay in between. Per germline, CDR1 SGHVS and CDR2 FQNEAQ. This CDR3 region has 17 residues. CDR3 sequence: CASTLRGGATQNTEAFF. Here the CDR3 DNA reads TGTGCCAGCACCCTCCGAGGGGGGGCCACGCAGAACACTGAAGCTTTCTTT. Full variable domain (rest looked up from reference TRBV7-8 and TRBJ1-1): GAGVSQSPRYKVAKRGQDVALRCDPISGHVSLFWYQQALGQGPEFLTYFQNEAQLDKSGLPSDRFFAERPEGSVSTLKIQRTQQEDSAVYLCASTLRGGATQNTEAFFGQGTRLTVV.

This chain connects TRBV11-1 to TRBJ1-2, with 8 bases lining up with TRBD1. This CDR3 comprises 13 residues. Trimming took 3 bases from V and 6 from J; bases not matched to a gene: 3. Germline V gene data show CDR1 as SGHAT and CDR2 as FQDESV (reference sequence). CDR3 residues: CASSFNRGNGYTF. Here the CDR3 DNA reads TGTGCCAGCAGCTTTAACAGGGGGAATGGCTACACCTTC.

The chain is built from TRBV28 and TRBJ1-5; tentatively, D is TRBD1 (5 bases). Deletions cut 10 bases from V and 0 bases from J, with 16 bases between. Germline V gene data show CDR1 as MDHEN and CDR2 as SYDVKM. This CDR3 is built from 15 residues. The CDR3 sequence: CATDIGLDSNQPQHF. CDR3 in DNA: TGTGCCACGGACATTGGACTGGATAGCAATCAGCCCCAGCATTTT.

This sequence joins TRBV11-2 and TRBJ1-1; perhaps TRBD1 as D (5 bases). Germline V gene data show CDR1 as SGHAT and CDR2 as FQNNGV. V lost 4 bases to trimming and J lost 0 bases, with 12 bases between them. The CDR3 runs to 15 residues. This CDR3 is CASSSMTAVNTEAFF. The CDR3 nucleotides are TGTGCCAGCAGCTCAATGACAGCGGTGAACACTGAAGCTTTCTTT.

The chain employs TRBV4-3 and TRBJ1-1; 9 bases line up with TRBD1. Germline lookup yields CDR1 LGHNA and CDR2 YSLEER. This CDR3 has 13 amino acids. V trimming: 3 bases; J trimming: 7 bases; junction bases outside the gene matches: 3. DNA of the CDR3: TGCGCCAGCAGCCATAGACAGGGGGATGAAGCTTTCTTT. Residues: CASSHRQGDEAFF.